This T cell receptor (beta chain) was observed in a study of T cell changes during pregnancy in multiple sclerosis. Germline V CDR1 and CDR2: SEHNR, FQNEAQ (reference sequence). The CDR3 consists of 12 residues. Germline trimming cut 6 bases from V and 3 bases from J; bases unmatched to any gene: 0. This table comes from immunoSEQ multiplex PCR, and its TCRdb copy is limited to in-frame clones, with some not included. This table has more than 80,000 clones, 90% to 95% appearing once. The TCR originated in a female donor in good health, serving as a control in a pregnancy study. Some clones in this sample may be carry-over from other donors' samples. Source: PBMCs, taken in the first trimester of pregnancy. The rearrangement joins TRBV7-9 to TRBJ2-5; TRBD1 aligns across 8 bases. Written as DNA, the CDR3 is TGTGCCAGCAGGACAGGGGAAGAGACCCAGTACTTC. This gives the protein CASRTGEETQYF. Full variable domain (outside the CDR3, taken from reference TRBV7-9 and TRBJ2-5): DTGVSQNPRHKITKRGQNVTFRCDPISEHNRLYWYRQTLGQGPEFLTYFQNEAQLEKSRLLSDRFSAERPKGSFSTLEIQRTEQGDSAMYLCASRTGEETQYFGPGTRLLVL.